The 24 T cell receptor beta chains given below trace back to one sample, sequenced in a study of technical replicates of blood from a few donors. TCRdb keeps only in-frame clones here, not all; method: immunoSEQ multiplex PCR. The repertoire holds 55,000 to 75,000 clones, over 85% seen once, with around 3% in the top ten. The specimen was PBMCs. Receptor source: a human donor in good health. Some clones in this sample may be carry-over from other donors' samples.

This chain joins TRBV4-1 and TRBJ1-5; D might be TRBD1 (6 bases). This CDR3 region has 14 residues. Germline V gene sequence: CDR1 MGHRA, CDR2 YSYEKL. The ends were cut back, 3 bases at V and 4 bases at J, with 10 bases in the middle. Here the CDR3 reads CASSHPGQNQPQHF. CDR3 DNA: TGCGCCAGCAGCCATCCGGGACAAAATCAGCCCCAGCATTTT.

The rearrangement links TRBV7-6 to TRBJ2-1; D is possibly TRBD2 (5 bases). Germline CDR1 and CDR2: SGHVS and FNYEAQ. The V end was cut by 5 bases, the J end by 8 bases, with 7 bases between. The CDR3 is made up of 11 amino acids. CDR3 coding DNA: TGTGCCAGCAGCGGGAGCTATGAGCAGTTCTTC. This encodes CASSGSYEQFF.

This chain connects TRBV19 to TRBJ2-3; 9 bases agree with TRBD1. The CDR3 extends over 15 amino acids. V trimming: 9 bases; J trimming: 1 base; junction bases outside the gene matches: 8. Germline values: CDR1 LNHDA, CDR2 SQIVND (reference sequence). In DNA form, the CDR3 reads TGTGCCAGCCGGGACAGGGTCCGGGGCACAGATACGCAGTATTTT. Translation gives CASRDRVRGTDTQYF.

The V and J genes are TRBV7-9 and TRBJ2-7; 8 nucleotides match TRBD1. Unmatched junction bases numbered 7, after V lost 5 bases and J lost 4 bases. CDR1 and CDR2 from the germline V gene are SEHNR and FQNEAQ (reference sequence). CDR3 length: 14 amino acids. Here the CDR3 DNA reads TGTGCCAGCAGCCATGGGGACAGGTGGTACGAGCAGTACTTC. Translated: CASSHGDRWYEQYF.

The V gene is TRBV4-2, the J gene TRBJ2-1, with D possibly matching TRBD1 (6 bases). Per germline, CDR1 LGHNA and CDR2 YNFKEQ. The CDR3 consists of 15 residues. V gave up 1 base and J gave up 8 bases, with 15 bases separating them. This chain's CDR3 is CASSQADGQTYEQFF. In nucleotides, the CDR3 is TGTGCCAGCAGCCAAGCTGACGGACAGACTTATGAGCAGTTCTTC.

The CDR3 loop is CASSSGTGSTDTQYF. The CDR3 nucleotides are TGTGCCAGCAGCTCCGGGACAGGGAGCACAGATACGCAGTATTTT. The chain uses TRBV11-2 and TRBJ2-3; the match to TRBD1 covers 9 bases. Germline CDR1 SGHAT, CDR2 FQNNGV. The CDR3 totals 15 residues. V trimming: 4 bases; J trimming: 0 bases; junction bases outside the gene matches: 2.

The chain employs TRBV5-4 and TRBJ1-2; D is perhaps TRBD1 (5 bases). V was trimmed by 2 bases and J by 6 bases, leaving 11 bases between them. From germline, CDR1 is SGHNT and CDR2 YYREEE (reference sequence). The CDR3 runs to 13 residues. CDR3 in DNA: TGTGCCAGCAGCTTCCGGGGGAGTAATGGCTACACCTTC. It specifies CASSFRGSNGYTF.

The rearrangement links TRBV7-8 to TRBJ1-6, with 9 bases identical to TRBD1. Germline values: CDR1 SGHVS, CDR2 FQNEAQ. The V gene end was trimmed by 0 bases and the J gene end by 1 base; junction bases not matched to a gene: 10. This CDR3 spans 20 amino acids. DNA of the CDR3: TGTGCCAGCAGCTTAGCACTACAGGGGGCAACGAGATCCTATAATTCACCCCTCCACTTT. Amino acids: CASSLALQGATRSYNSPLHF.

The chain combines TRBV5-1 with TRBJ1-4; D not certain. Germline V lookup: CDR1 SGHRS, CDR2 YFSETQ. This CDR3 comprises 15 residues. V shed 0 bases and J shed 6 bases, with 12 bases lying between them. For the CDR3, the DNA is TGCGCCAGCAGCTTGGGAAACCTTGAGGATGAAAAACTGTTTTTT. Residues: CASSLGNLEDEKLFF.

This chain links TRBV7-6 with TRBJ2-1; D perhaps matches TRBD2 (6 bases). Trimming left V 4 bases short and J 8 bases short, with 18 bases between. The CDR3 contains 15 residues. The V gene's germline CDR1 is SGHVS and CDR2 FNYEAQ. The CDR3 DNA reads TGTGCCAGCAGCTCCGGAGGGTGGGGATCCCATGAGCAGTTCTTC. Amino acids: CASSSGGWGSHEQFF. Combining the CDR3 with reference TRBV7-6 and TRBJ2-1 gives the whole variable domain GAGVSQSPRYKVTKRGQDVALRCDPISGHVSLYWYRQALGQGPEFLTYFNYEAQQDKSGLPNDRFSAERPEGSISTLTIQRTEQRDSAMYRCASSSGGWGSHEQFFGPGTRLTVL.

The chain couples TRBV7-2 to TRBJ1-1; D uncertain. V was pared by 2 bases and J by 0 bases, with 10 bases between. Germline assignment: CDR1 SGHTA and CDR2 FQGNSA. CDR3 length: 15 amino acids. The CDR3 protein is CASSLWREMNTEAFF. In nucleotides, the CDR3 is TGTGCCAGCAGCTTATGGAGGGAAATGAACACTGAAGCTTTCTTT.

CDR3 sequence reads: CASSEGVAGGPYNEQFF. The CDR3 DNA sequence: TGTGCCAGCAGTGAAGGTGTGGCGGGAGGGCCCTACAATGAGCAGTTCTTC. J is TRBJ2-1 and V is TRBV2; TRBD2 aligns across 9 bases. Germline lookup yields CDR1 SNHLY and CDR2 FYNNEI. The CDR3 is 17 amino acids. V trimming: 1 base; J trimming: 2 bases; junction bases outside the gene matches: 6. Looking up the rest from reference TRBV2 and TRBJ2-1 gives the full variable domain: EPEVTQTPSHQVTQMGQEVILRCVPISNHLYFYWYRQILGQKVEFLVSFYNNEISEKSEIFDDQFSVERPDGSNFTLKIRSTKLEDSAMYFCASSEGVAGGPYNEQFFGPGTRLTVL.

V gene TRBV2 combines with J gene TRBJ2-7; TRBD1 aligns across 11 bases. Germline CDR1 is SNHLY and CDR2 is FYNNEI. There are 13 residues in the CDR3. Trimming took 10 bases from V and 4 from J; bases not matched to a gene: 6. CDR3 protein: CATSGTGGYEQYF. In nucleotides, the CDR3 is TGTGCCACTTCCGGGACAGGGGGATACGAGCAGTACTTC.

The J gene is TRBJ2-2, the V gene TRBV7-2; a weak D match, TRBD2 (7 bases). V was shortened by 3 bases and J by 4 bases, with 15 bases between the two germline ends. This CDR3 spans 16 amino acids. CDR1 SGHTA and CDR2 FQGNSA come from the germline V gene. The CDR3 DNA follows: TGTGCCAGCAGCTTTATTCACAGGGAGGGCACCGGGGAGCTGTTTTTT. Its protein product is CASSFIHREGTGELFF. Filled out from reference TRBV7-2 and TRBJ2-2, the complete variable domain reads GAGVSQSPSNKVTEKGKDVELRCDPISGHTALYWYRQSLGQGLEFLIYFQGNSAPDKSGLPSDRFSAERTGGSVSTLTIQRTQQEDSAVYLCASSFIHREGTGELFFGEGSRLTVL.

The rearrangement joins TRBV2 to TRBJ2-2, with 9 bases matching TRBD1. The junction had 9 bases not matched to a gene; V was cut back by 1 base and J by 6 bases. Germline-derived CDR1 and CDR2 are SNHLY and FYNNEI. The CDR3 contains 17 residues. The CDR3 loop reads CASSEVPRDRAPGELFF. The CDR3 bases are TGTGCCAGCAGTGAAGTTCCCCGGGACAGGGCCCCCGGGGAGCTGTTTTTT.

The rearrangement joins TRBV23-1 to TRBJ1-6, with TRBD1 as a possible D gene (6 bases). TRBV23-1 is designated an ORF whose function remains uncertain. Trimming took 6 bases from V and 0 from J, leaving 9 bases between them. The CDR3 runs to 15 residues. The CDR3 region is CASRQGSSYNSPLHF. The CDR3 bases are TGCGCCAGCAGGCAGGGGAGCTCCTATAATTCACCCCTCCACTTT.

The chain joins TRBV4-3 to TRBJ1-2; D is uncertain. Germline assignment: CDR1 LGHNA and CDR2 YSLEER. The CDR3 spans 12 residues. V shed 0 bases and J shed 8 bases, with 7 bases lying between them. CDR3 in DNA: TGCGCCAGCAGCCAAGATACCGGGGGCTACACCTTC. Its translation is CASSQDTGGYTF.

The V and J genes are TRBV4-3 and TRBJ2-2; D gene unclear. CDR1 and CDR2 from the germline V gene are LGHNA and YSLEER. The V end lost 4 bases, the J end lost 3 bases, and 12 bases lay between the germline ends. This CDR3 is 15 amino acids long. The CDR3 sequence is CASSLRSLYTGELFF. The DNA for the CDR3 is TGCGCCAGCAGCCTAAGGAGTTTGTACACCGGGGAGCTGTTTTTT.

The chain has TRBV7-8 and TRBJ2-7; 11 bases are shared with TRBD2. The CDR3 is 16 residues long. Germline loops: CDR1 SGHVS, CDR2 FQNEAQ. Trimming removed 6 bases from V and 0 bases from J; junction bases left unmatched: 7. CDR3 amino acids: CASRFGTSGTSYEQYF. The CDR3 region has the DNA TGTGCCAGCAGGTTCGGGACTAGCGGAACCTCCTACGAGCAGTACTTC.

The V call is TRBV11-2, the J call TRBJ2-7, with D possibly TRBD1 on 6 matching bases. This CDR3 region has 16 residues. Trimming took off 5 bases at V and 0 bases at J, with 17 bases between the two ends. From germline, CDR1 is SGHAT and CDR2 FQNNGV. In DNA form, the CDR3 reads TGTGCCAGCAGCCCTTTACAGGGTCCCAGCTCCTACGAGCAGTACTTC. This translates into CASSPLQGPSSYEQYF.

The genes are TRBV27 and TRBJ1-2; possible D gene TRBD1, 6 bases. V lost 5 bases to trimming and J lost 8 bases, with 18 bases between them. The germline V gene encodes CDR1 MNHEY and CDR2 SMNVEV (reference sequence). This CDR3 comprises 14 residues. The CDR3: CASSPSGGQGGYTF. In nucleotides, the CDR3 is TGTGCCAGCAGTCCATCGGGGGGGCAAGGGGGCTACACCTTC.

The chain links TRBV27 to TRBJ2-7; 9 bases match TRBD1. The ends lost 6 bases at V and 6 bases at J; junction bases unmatched: 3. The CDR3 sequence is 12 residues long. The germline V gene encodes CDR1 MNHEY and CDR2 SMNVEV (reference sequence). CDR3 sequence: CASRQQGAEQYF. As DNA, the CDR3 is TGTGCCAGCAGACAACAGGGGGCCGAGCAGTACTTC.

The chain employs TRBV29-1 and TRBJ1-4; the match to TRBD1 covers 7 bases. Trimming at V came to 4 bases and at J to 8 bases, leaving 4 bases not matched to a gene. This CDR3 contains 12 residues. CDR1 is SQVTM and CDR2 is ANQGSEA in the germline V gene. CDR3 sequence: CSVARDSEKLFF. The DNA for the CDR3 is TGCAGCGTTGCCCGGGACAGCGAAAAACTGTTTTTT.

This clone has just one count. DNA for the CDR3: TGCGCCAGCAGTTCGCCGGGACAGGGGCGAAATCAGCCCCAGCATTTT. The encoded protein is CASSSPGQGRNQPQHF. The chain is built from TRBV4-1 and TRBJ1-5, with 10 bases lining up with TRBD1. This CDR3 has 16 residues. Per germline, CDR1 MGHRA and CDR2 YSYEKL. Trimming at V came to 6 bases and at J to 4 bases, leaving 9 bases not matched to a gene.